The 27 T cell receptor beta chains listed next were all sequenced from one sample in a study of regulatory T cells in long-lasting Graves disease. Construction of TCR beta libraries relied on iRepertoire HTBI primers and on Arm-PCR targeting CDR3 regions. Using its own MiXCR run on the multiplex PCR reads, TCRdb lists one record per CDR3 protein. The sample has 390,000 or so distinct CDR3 sequences, 12% seen once. Time point noted: newly diagnosed GD, antithyroid drugs for less than 3 months. The TCR library was prepared using RNA isolated from PBMCs. The same sample was also studied in work on T cells in Graves' hyperthyroidism and ophthalmopathy.

Specimen: peripheral blood mononuclear cells (PBMCs), collected at new diagnosis, from a patient treated with antithyroid drugs. The source is a woman between 18 and 29 years old with Graves disease.

Comments on this clonotype: This sequence may be a read error, since a much larger clone differs from it by one base. The chain is built from TRBV6-1 and TRBJ1-1, with 9 bases identical to TRBD1. The CDR3 has 14 residues. Looked up from germline, CDR1 is MNHNS and CDR2 is SASEGT. The CDR3 DNA sequence: TGTGCCAGCAGTCAAGGACAGGGGAACACTGGAGCTTTCTTT. Translated: CASSQGQGNTGAFF.

This clonotype was observed a handful of times. This chain uses TRBV6-2 or TRBV6-3 with TRBJ1-3; D uncertain. The CDR3 runs to 17 residues. Germline values: CDR1 MNHEY, CDR2 SVGEGT. V lost 2 bases, J lost 3 bases, and 17 bases lay in between. CDR3 amino acids: CASSYPTQDDGGNTIYF. CDR3 bases: TGTGCCAGCAGTTACCCTACACAAGACGACGGTGGAAACACCATATATTTT.

This clonotype was detected ten times or more. The rearrangement joins TRBV15 to TRBJ1-2; unclear D gene. Germline CDR1 reads LNHNV; CDR2 reads YYDKDF (reference sequence). The CDR3 loop spans 15 amino acids. V dropped 0 bases and J dropped 3 bases, with 11 bases sitting between them. The CDR3 bases are TGTGCCACCAGCAGAGATCTGGGCGGGGACTATGGCTACACCTTC. Encoded protein: CATSRDLGGDYGYTF.

This clonotype has ten or more counts. The chain couples TRBV12-5 to TRBJ1-3; D may be TRBD1 (6 bases). Per the germline V gene, CDR1 is LGHNT and CDR2 is FRNRAP. The CDR3 is made up of 17 amino acids. V lost 2 bases to trimming and J lost 0 bases, with 14 bases between them. Here the CDR3 DNA reads TGTGCTAGTGGTTTGAGGTTCTGGGGGCACTCTGGAAACACCATATATTTT. Translation: CASGLRFWGHSGNTIYF. The full variable domain, in which reference TRBV12-5 and TRBJ1-3 provide the parts outside the CDR3, is DARVTQTPRHKVTEMGQEVTMRCQPILGHNTVFWYRQTMMQGLELLAYFRNRAPLDDSGMPKDRFSAEMPDATLATLKIQPSEPRDSAVYFCASGLRFWGHSGNTIYFGEGSWLTVV.

The rearrangement joins TRBV7-9 to TRBJ1-4; no firm D call. V lost 5 bases to trimming and J lost 9 bases, with 16 bases between them. Germline V gives CDR1 SEHNR, CDR2 FQNEAQ (reference sequence). This CDR3 is 14 amino acids long. The CDR3 is CASSPSGRAKKLFF. CDR3 DNA sequence: TGTGCCAGCAGCCCCAGCGGGAGGGCGAAAAAACTGTTTTTT.

This clonotype was picked up many times. The chain has TRBV20-1 and TRBJ2-1, with 13 bases that match TRBD2. With V trimmed by 1 base and J by 7 bases, 10 bases remained unmatched. The CDR3 sequence is 17 residues long. CDR1 is DFQATT and CDR2 is SNEGSKA in the germline V gene (reference sequence). CDR3 residues: CSARVTSGGALYNEQFF. The CDR3 bases are TGCAGTGCTAGAGTTACTAGCGGGGGGGCTTTGTATAATGAGCAGTTCTTC.

This clonotype was observed at least ten times. The chain links TRBV7-3 to TRBJ1-1; TRBD1 might be the D (5 bases). CDR3 length: 15 amino acids. The germline V gene encodes CDR1 SGHTA and CDR2 FQGTGA. V shed 5 bases and J shed 3 bases, with 16 bases lying between them. CDR3 coding DNA: TGTGCCAGCAGCAAAGTGGGGGGATTGGACACTGAAGCTTTCTTT. It is translated as CASSKVGGLDTEAFF.

This clonotype has a count of ten or more. The chain links TRBV7-2 to TRBJ2-5; TRBD2 aligns across 12 bases. CDR1 is SGHTA and CDR2 is FQGNSA in the germline V gene. After removal of 1 base from V and 7 bases from J, the junction contained 19 bases not matched to a gene. The CDR3 covers 20 residues. In nucleotides, the CDR3 is TGTGCCAGCAGCTTAGTCCCGGGGAAAGCTAGCGGGGGGGCCGGGGGGACCCAGTACTTC. It is translated as CASSLVPGKASGGAGGTQYF.

The chain has TRBV20-1 and TRBJ1-5, with 7 bases fitting TRBD1. CDR3 length equals 16 residues. From germline, CDR1 is DFQATT and CDR2 SNEGSKA (reference sequence). V shed 1 base, J shed 0 bases, and the junction held 6 bases outside the gene matches. In nucleotides, the CDR3 is TGCAGTGCTAGAGCCTGGACAGGTAATAGCAATCAGCCCCAGCATTTT. Its protein product is CSARAWTGNSNQPQHF.

This clonotype was seen ten or more times. The chain joins TRBV20-1 to TRBJ2-1; the D is unclear. The germline V gene encodes CDR1 DFQATT and CDR2 SNEGSKA (reference sequence). The V end was cut by 3 bases, the J end by 4 bases, with 16 bases between. The CDR3 contains 15 residues. The CDR3 DNA reads TGCAGTGCTAGGGGTCCGCTCGTCCCATACAATGAGCAGTTCTTC. Translation gives CSARGPLVPYNEQFF.

Points on this clonotype: Possible read error: a much larger clone is one base away. The chain is built from TRBV28 and TRBJ1-6; possible D gene TRBD1, 5 bases. Germline CDR1 and CDR2: MDHEN and SYDVKM. This CDR3 region has 15 residues. CDR3 loop: CAGSSQGSYNSPLHF. CDR3 nucleotides: TGTGCCGGCAGTTCCCAGGGTTCCTATAATTCACCCCTCCACTTT.

This clonotype was counted at least ten times. J is TRBJ2-3 and V is TRBV20-1; TRBD1 matches at 7 bases. This CDR3 spans 16 amino acids. In germline, CDR1 is DFQATT, CDR2 SNEGSKA (reference sequence). Germline trimming cut 5 bases from V and 0 bases from J; bases unmatched to any gene: 11. The CDR3 region is CSAGTPTGPSTDTQYF. The CDR3 DNA reads TGCAGTGCTGGAACCCCGACAGGGCCCAGCACAGATACGCAGTATTTT.

This clonotype was seen repeatedly, ten times or more. V and J are TRBV7-9 and TRBJ2-3; TRBD1 matches at 9 bases. V gave up 3 bases and J gave up 6 bases; unmatched junction bases: 7. Germline lookup yields CDR1 SEHNR and CDR2 FQNEAQ (reference sequence). The CDR3 runs 15 residues. The DNA of the CDR3 is TGTGCCAGCAGCTTGTTGGGACAGGGTTCGGATACGCAGTATTTT. Protein: CASSLLGQGSDTQYF. The variable domain in full, with the rest retrieved from reference TRBV7-9 and TRBJ2-3, is DTGVSQNPRHKITKRGQNVTFRCDPISEHNRLYWYRQTLGQGPEFLTYFQNEAQLEKSRLLSDRFSAERPKGSFSTLEIQRTEQGDSAMYLCASSLLGQGSDTQYFGPGTRLTVL.

This clonotype occurred a few times. The J gene is TRBJ1-5, the V gene TRBV4-1; D not certain. V was trimmed by 0 bases and J by 4 bases, leaving 16 bases between them. Germline loops: CDR1 MGHRA, CDR2 YSYEKL. There are 17 residues in the CDR3. The CDR3 DNA is TGCGCCAGCAGCCAAGAAGTGTCGGACGGCGGGAATCAGCCCCAGCATTTT. Amino acids: CASSQEVSDGGNQPQHF.

This clonotype was recorded at least ten times. This chain uses TRBV11-2 with TRBJ2-5; D may correspond to TRBD1 or TRBD2 (5 bases each). CDR1 is SGHAT and CDR2 is FQNNGV in the germline V gene. The CDR3 runs to 14 residues. Trimming took off 4 bases at V and 4 bases at J, with 13 bases between the two ends. CDR3 coding DNA: TGTGCCAGCAGCTGGGGTTGGGGGAGAGAGACCCAGTACTTC. This encodes CASSWGWGRETQYF.

This clonotype was detected a few times. J is TRBJ1-2 and V is TRBV4-3; D gene ambiguous. The V gene's germline CDR1 is LGHNA and CDR2 YSLEER. V dropped 4 bases and J dropped 8 bases, with 20 bases sitting between them. The CDR3 extends over 15 amino acids. The CDR3: CASSPQEGMSEGYTF. The CDR3 DNA reads TGCGCCAGCAGCCCACAAGAAGGGATGTCTGAGGGCTACACCTTC.

The rearrangement uses TRBV7-8 and TRBJ2-5; D possibly corresponds to TRBD2 (5 bases). Looked up from germline, CDR1 is SGHVS and CDR2 is FQNEAQ. The CDR3 is 16 amino acids. Trimming took 5 bases from V and 6 from J, leaving 22 bases between them. CDR3 DNA: TGTGCCAGCAGCGCGATCGTAGAGGTCACGGGGAAGACCCAGTACTTC. Amino acids: CASSAIVEVTGKTQYF.

This clonotype was seen many times. The chain carries TRBV30 and TRBJ1-2; D is ambiguous. Between the trimmed V and J ends, which lost 2 bases and 8 bases, there was a span of 21 bases. The CDR3 has 15 residues. Germline-derived CDR1 and CDR2 are GTSNPN and SVGIG (reference sequence). The CDR3 is CAWSKGGIGGRGYTF. Written as DNA, the CDR3 is TGTGCCTGGAGTAAGGGAGGCATTGGTGGGAGAGGCTACACCTTC. The variable domain in full, with the rest retrieved from reference TRBV30 and TRBJ1-2, is SQTIHQWPATLVQPVGSPLSLECTVEGTSNPNLYWYRQAAGRGLQLLFYSVGIGQISSEVPQNLSASRPQDRQFILSSKKLLLSDSGFYLCAWSKGGIGGRGYTFGSGTRLTVV.

This clonotype was picked up a small number of times. This chain links TRBV6-5 with TRBJ2-2; D uncertain. V lost 2 bases and J lost 5, with 18 bases in between. The germline V gene encodes CDR1 MNHEY and CDR2 SVGAGI. The CDR3 is made up of 17 amino acids. The CDR3 reads CASSYTPQPLGTGELFF. In nucleotides, the CDR3 is TGTGCCAGCAGTTACACCCCACAACCCCTGGGGACCGGGGAGCTGTTTTTT.

This clonotype was seen at least ten times. The chain is built from TRBV18 and TRBJ2-3; D ambiguous. CDR1 is KGHSH and CDR2 is LQKENI in the germline V gene. Trimming stripped 6 bases from V and 6 bases from J, with 16 bases between. The CDR3 extends over 14 amino acids. The CDR3 coding sequence is TGTGCCAGCTCGCCAATTCAGATGCCGGATACGCAGTATTTT. Translation: CASSPIQMPDTQYF.

This clonotype showed up many times. The rearrangement uses TRBV3-1 and TRBJ2-5; D unclear. This CDR3 has 12 amino acids. In germline, CDR1 is LGHDT, CDR2 YNNKEL (reference sequence). Trimming took off 0 bases at V and 4 bases at J, with 3 bases between the two ends. In nucleotides, the CDR3 is TGTGCCAGCAGCCAAGAAGGAGAGACCCAGTACTTC. Amino acids: CASSQEGETQYF.

This clonotype was counted ten times or more. V is TRBV20-1 and J is TRBJ2-1; 11 bases line up with TRBD2. CDR3 length equals 15 residues. Unmatched junction bases numbered 10, after V lost 5 bases and J lost 7 bases. The V gene's germline CDR1 is DFQATT and CDR2 SNEGSKA (reference sequence). This CDR3 reads CSALPLAGELNEQFF. CDR3 sequence (DNA): TGCAGTGCTCTACCACTAGCGGGAGAGTTAAATGAGCAGTTCTTC.

This clonotype was detected only a few times. The J gene is TRBJ2-1, the V gene TRBV5-6, with D possibly matching TRBD2 (5 bases). The length of the CDR3 is 17 residues. The germline V gene has CDR1 SGHDT and CDR2 YYEEEE. V lost 4 bases and J lost 5, with 22 bases in between. The CDR3 nucleotides read TGTGCCAGCAGCCTGGAACGGGGAACCCCCGCGGACAATGAGCAGTTCTTC. It encodes CASSLERGTPADNEQFF.

V gene TRBV4-3 combines with J gene TRBJ1-2, with D perhaps TRBD1 (5 bases). The length of the CDR3 is 14 residues. The ends were cut back, 2 bases at V and 4 bases at J, with 11 bases in the middle. The germline V gene has CDR1 LGHNA and CDR2 YSLEER. CDR3 amino acids: CASSQYSGAYGYTF. The CDR3 DNA reads TGCGCCAGCAGCCAATACTCCGGGGCCTATGGCTACACCTTC.

This clonotype has just a few counts. The V call is TRBV7-9, the J call TRBJ1-6, with unresolved D. Germline loops: CDR1 SEHNR, CDR2 FQNEAQ (reference sequence). This CDR3 region has 14 residues. V lost 7 bases and J 9 bases, leaving 16 bases between the germline ends. CDR3 in DNA: TGTGCCAGCAAGGCCGATGCTATTAGTTCACCCCTCCACTTT. This sequence encodes CASKADAISSPLHF.

At least ten counts were recorded for this clonotype. The chain recombines TRBV5-1 with TRBJ2-3; 12 bases match TRBD2. Trimming took 3 bases from V and 3 from J; bases not matched to a gene: 8. Germline CDR1 is SGHRS and CDR2 is YFSETQ. The CDR3 totals 17 residues. In nucleotides, the CDR3 is TGCGCCAGCAGCTCGCCTCTCACTAGCGGGAGGACAGATACGCAGTATTTT. It specifies CASSSPLTSGRTDTQYF.

In its sample, this clonotype was seen a few times. The chain has TRBV24-1 and TRBJ2-1; tentative D call: TRBD2 (6 bases). TRBJ2-5 explains the end of the DNA better; the J call may be wrong. CDR1 and CDR2 (germline): KGHDR, SFDVKD. The CDR3 runs to 14 residues. The CDR3 region has the DNA TGTGCCACCAGTGATCCTAGCGACCAAGAGACCCAGTACTTC. Translating it yields CATSDPSDQETQYF.